This is a list of T cell receptor beta chains from one sample in a study of blood T cell repertoires in COVID-19. Assay: immunoSEQ multiplex PCR; the TCRdb copy retains only in-frame clones and omits some. The sample consists of 250,000 to 350,000 clones, roughly 87% of them appearing once. The sequencing input was peripheral blood. All receptors come from a man aged 18 to 35 with active or convalescent COVID-19. Each CDR3 is given with its conserved first and last residue. The D gene is left open where the match is weak. The size field is filled for only some rows; it gives once, few, many or a size class.

d_call j_call v_call clone_size cdr3_nt cdr3_aa
. TRBJ2-7 TRBV4-2 . TGTGCCAGCAGCCGGAGGACCGGGAGTTGGTACGAGCAGTACTTC CASSRRTGSWYEQYF
TRBD1 TRBJ2-1 TRBV14 . TGTGCCAGCAGTCCCGGGACAGCCCAAAGGTACAATGAGCAGTTCTTC CASSPGTAQRYNEQFF
. TRBJ1-2 TRBV7-2 . TGTGCCAGCAGCCCCGACAGGTATGGCTACACCTTC CASSPDRYGYTF
TRBD2 TRBJ2-3 TRBV28 . TGTGCCAGCAGCCCATTTTATCGGACTAGCGGGAGCCCAGATACGCAGTATTTT CASSPFYRTSGSPDTQYF
TRBD1 TRBJ1-2 TRBV28 . TGTGCCAGCAGTTTACGAAGACAGGGAGGTGGCTACACCTTC CASSLRRQGGGYTF
. TRBJ2-3 TRBV5-4 . TGTGCCAGCAGCTGGGGGGCTAGCGGTGGGGATACGCAGTATTTT CASSWGASGGDTQYF
. TRBJ2-5 TRBV9 . TGTGCCAGCAGCGTACGCGGGATGGAGACCCAGTACTTC CASSVRGMETQYF
. TRBJ2-5 TRBV6-5 . TGTGCCAGCAGTCAGTTGTGGACCCAGTACTTC CASSQLWTQYF
TRBD2 TRBJ2-1 TRBV11-3 . TGTGCCAGCAGCTTAGGGACTAGCGGGGGCCTGCCTACGTTCTTC CASSLGTSGGLPTFF
TRBD2 TRBJ2-1 TRBV10-1 once TGCGCCAGCAACGGGACTAGCGGGCATCAATACAATGAGCAGTTCTTC CASNGTSGHQYNEQFF
. TRBJ2-3 TRBV27 . TGTGCCAGCAGTTTATTTTCGACAAGTTCTAGCACAGATACGCAGTATTTT CASSLFSTSSSTDTQYF
TRBD2 TRBJ2-7 TRBV2 . TGTGCCAGCAGTGGGGCGGGACTAGCGGGCCTAGTCCTCTACGAGCAGTACTTC CASSGAGLAGLVLYEQYF
TRBD1 TRBJ2-7 TRBV9 . TGTGCCAGCAGCGTTACAGGGGATTTCTCCTACGAGCAGTACTTC CASSVTGDFSYEQYF
. TRBJ1-6 TRBV15 . TGTGCCACCAGCAGAGCTACCGGACCCCTCCACTTT CATSRATGPLHF
. TRBJ1-1 TRBV7-9 . TGTGCCAGCAGTCCTCCCCGCGGGGGGCTAGGTACTGAAGCTTTCTTT CASSPPRGGLGTEAFF
TRBD1 TRBJ1-2 TRBV19 . TGTGCCAGTAGGACCCATTTCGGGACAGAGATTATCTATGGCTACACCTTC CASRTHFGTEIIYGYTF
TRBD1 TRBJ2-1 TRBV29-1 . TGCAGCGTTGAACAAGGGGACAGGCACTTATTTGAGCAGTTCTTC CSVEQGDRHLFEQFF
. TRBJ1-2 TRBV7-3 . TGTGCCAGCAGCTTACACAAGACTAACTATGGCTACACCTTC CASSLHKTNYGYTF
TRBD1 TRBJ2-1 TRBV23-1 . TGCGCCAGCAGTCGTGACAGGGGGCCTTACAATGAGCAGTTCTTC CASSRDRGPYNEQFF
. TRBJ2-1 TRBV5-1 . TGCGCCAGCAGCTACGGACTAACCTGGAGCTCCTACAATGAGCAGTTCTTC CASSYGLTWSSYNEQFF
. TRBJ2-3 TRBV4-2 . TGTGCCAGCAGCCAAGTTCCAACGAGTGGAGATACGCAGTATTTT CASSQVPTSGDTQYF
TRBD1 TRBJ1-3 TRBV29-1 . TGCAGCGTTGATGACAGGGGGCCCGGAAACACCATATATTTT CSVDDRGPGNTIYF
. TRBJ2-7 TRBV6-4 . TGTGCCAGCAGTGACCTAGCTTCCTACGAGCAGTACTTC CASSDLASYEQYF
. TRBJ1-2 TRBV5-1 . TGCGCCAGCAGCTTGGCCGTATTCACGGAGAACTATGGCTACACCTTC CASSLAVFTENYGYTF
TRBD2 TRBJ2-7 TRBV4-1 . TGCGCCAGCAGCCAAAAATTCCGGGGGGCCTACGAGCAGTACTTC CASSQKFRGAYEQYF
. TRBJ2-2 TRBV9 once TGTGCCAGCAGCGCCCAACTAGAGCACGGGGAGCTGTTTTTT CASSAQLEHGELFF
TRBD2 TRBJ2-1 TRBV24-1 . TGTGCCACCAGTGATCCTCTAGCGGGGGGACTCAATGAGCAGTTCTTC CATSDPLAGGLNEQFF
TRBD1 TRBJ1-6 TRBV4-1 . TGCGCCAGCAGCCAACCGACAGGGGGCTCTATGAATTCACCCCTCCACTTT CASSQPTGGSMNSPLHF
TRBD2 TRBJ2-2 TRBV27 . TGTGCCAGCAACCGTTGGACCCCGACTAGCGGGAGGCCTCCTACCCCCGGGGAGCTGTTTTTT CASNRWTPTSGRPPTPGELFF
. TRBJ2-2 TRBV7-2 once TGTGCCAGCAGCTCCAGAGAAGGGGGGGCAGGCACCGGGGAGCTGTTTTTT CASSSREGGAGTGELFF
. TRBJ1-6 TRBV19 . TGTGCCAGTAGTGGGGACACCTACTATAATTCACCCCTCCACTTT CASSGDTYYNSPLHF
TRBD1 TRBJ2-7 TRBV5-1 once TGCGCCAGCAGCGTGCCGGGACAGGGTCTAGGGGATTACGAGCAGTACTTC CASSVPGQGLGDYEQYF
TRBD2 TRBJ2-4 TRBV4-1 few TGCGCCAGCAGCCAAGATGGGGCGGGGGGGCTAACCAAAAACATTCAGTACTTC CASSQDGAGGLTKNIQYF
. TRBJ1-5 TRBV5-6 . TGTGCCAGCAGCTTTCGCCAGGGCAAATATAGCAATCAGCCCCAGCATTTT CASSFRQGKYSNQPQHF
TRBD1 TRBJ1-4 TRBV9 . TGTGCCAGCAGCGCGACAGGGCTGGGAGTAGATGAAAAACTGTTTTTT CASSATGLGVDEKLFF
. TRBJ2-3 TRBV27 . TGTGCCAGCAGGATAAAAGTGGGAGTAGGAAATACGCAGTATTTT CASRIKVGVGNTQYF
TRBD1 TRBJ2-7 TRBV4-3 . TGCGCCAGCAGCCATGACAGGGGAGCGGGCGAGCAGTACTTC CASSHDRGAGEQYF
. TRBJ2-1 TRBV7-7 . TGTGCCAGCAGCTTAGGCCCGGACTCCCCGCGTAGGAATGAGCAGTTCTTC CASSLGPDSPRRNEQFF
TRBD1 TRBJ2-2 TRBV18 . TGTGCCAGCTCACCCCAGGACAGGGGAACCGGGGAGCTGTTTTTT CASSPQDRGTGELFF
TRBD1 TRBJ1-2 TRBV9 few TGTGCCAGCAGCGCCACAGGGGTACTCTATGGCTACACCTTC CASSATGVLYGYTF
. TRBJ2-1 TRBV10-2 . TGCGCCAGCAGGGGCGGGCGGGACTACAATGAGCAGTTCTTC CASRGGRDYNEQFF
TRBD1 TRBJ1-2 TRBV15 once TGTGCCACCAGCACCTATATTCAGACAGGGGAGGGTGGCTACACCTTC CATSTYIQTGEGGYTF
. TRBJ2-7 TRBV28 . TGTGCCAGCAGTTTAACGGCCCGGGACAACTACGAGCAGTACTTC CASSLTARDNYEQYF
. TRBJ1-5 TRBV6-5 . TGTGCCAGCCTTAAGACAGTCTATAGCAATCAGCCCCAGCATTTT CASLKTVYSNQPQHF
TRBD1 TRBJ1-5 TRBV19 . TGTGCCAGTAGTATATACAGGGGTAAACAGCCCCAGCATTTT CASSIYRGKQPQHF
TRBD2 TRBJ2-7 TRBV27 few TGTGCCAGCAGTCCGGGACTAGCGGGGGGCTCCTACGAGCAGTACTTC CASSPGLAGGSYEQYF
TRBD2 TRBJ2-5 TRBV14 . TGTGCCAGCAGCCCCTCCAAGCTAGCGGGAGGAGTTGGGACCCAGTACTTC CASSPSKLAGGVGTQYF
. TRBJ1-2 TRBV7-2 . TGTGCCAGCAGCTCCAGGGGTCACTACACCTTC CASSSRGHYTF